A selection of T cell receptor beta chains follows, all from one sample in a study of blood T cell repertoires in COVID-19. The table came from immunoSEQ multiplex PCR; TCRdb's copy has only in-frame clones and leaves some out. The sample yields about 350,000 clones, about 90% seen once. Sequencing used peripheral blood. These receptors were obtained from a woman between 18 and 30 years old who had recovered from COVID-19. Both conserved end residues are part of each CDR3. D genes are given only for firm matches. For some rows the clone size is stated as once, few or many, or as a class when expanded; others skip it.

d_call: .; v_call: TRBV11-3; clone_size: .; j_call: TRBJ1-1; cdr3_nt: TGTGCCAGCAGCTTACAAGGACAGGAAGCTTTCTTT; cdr3_aa: CASSLQGQEAFF
d_call: .; v_call: TRBV27; clone_size: .; j_call: TRBJ1-2; cdr3_nt: TGTGCCAGCAGTAAGGAGAATTATGGCTACACCTTC; cdr3_aa: CASSKENYGYTF
d_call: .; v_call: TRBV5-1; clone_size: .; j_call: TRBJ2-1; cdr3_nt: TGCGCCAGCAGCTTAGGAGGGAGAACGGTCTACAATGAGCAGTTCTTC; cdr3_aa: CASSLGGRTVYNEQFF
d_call: .; v_call: TRBV6-4; clone_size: .; j_call: TRBJ2-1; cdr3_nt: TGTGCCAGCAGTGACTCGGGGCAGAGCTCCTACAATGAGCAGTTCTTC; cdr3_aa: CASSDSGQSSYNEQFF
d_call: .; v_call: TRBV19; clone_size: .; j_call: TRBJ1-1; cdr3_nt: TGTGCCAGCACCCCGTTCGGGGAGGGGGGTGAAGCTTTCTTT; cdr3_aa: CASTPFGEGGEAFF
d_call: .; v_call: TRBV7-2; clone_size: .; j_call: TRBJ2-2; cdr3_nt: TGTGCCAGCAGCTCACTTAACCGTAGGGAGCTGTTTTTT; cdr3_aa: CASSSLNRRELFF
d_call: TRBD1; v_call: TRBV19; clone_size: .; j_call: TRBJ2-2; cdr3_nt: TGTGCCAGTAGTACCGGGACAGCTGACACCGGGGAGCTGTTTTTT; cdr3_aa: CASSTGTADTGELFF
d_call: .; v_call: TRBV5-1; clone_size: .; j_call: TRBJ2-5; cdr3_nt: TGCGCCAGCAGCTTGGTCAGGGCAGAGACCCAGTACTTC; cdr3_aa: CASSLVRAETQYF
d_call: .; v_call: TRBV7-2; clone_size: .; j_call: TRBJ1-2; cdr3_nt: TGTGCCAGCAGCCGGGACGGAGGGGAAAACTATGGCTACACCTTC; cdr3_aa: CASSRDGGENYGYTF
d_call: .; v_call: TRBV19; clone_size: .; j_call: TRBJ2-2; cdr3_nt: TGTGCCAGTAGTATCCAGGGGTACACCGGGGAGCTGTTTTTT; cdr3_aa: CASSIQGYTGELFF
d_call: TRBD2; v_call: TRBV11-3; clone_size: .; j_call: TRBJ2-1; cdr3_nt: TGTGCCAGCAGCCCGGGACTAGCGGGAGTAGGTGAGCAGTTCTTC; cdr3_aa: CASSPGLAGVGEQFF
d_call: .; v_call: TRBV25-1; clone_size: few; j_call: TRBJ1-1; cdr3_nt: TGTGCCAGCAGTGAATCGGGTTTGGACACTGAAGCTTTCTTT; cdr3_aa: CASSESGLDTEAFF
d_call: TRBD1; v_call: TRBV19; clone_size: .; j_call: TRBJ1-4; cdr3_nt: TGTGCCAGTAGTCCCACCGGGGGACAGGTCGCTGGGGAAAAACTGTTTTTT; cdr3_aa: CASSPTGGQVAGEKLFF
d_call: TRBD1; v_call: TRBV10-3; clone_size: .; j_call: TRBJ2-1; cdr3_nt: TGTGCCATCAGTGGGGACAGGGTCAATGAGCAGTTCTTC; cdr3_aa: CAISGDRVNEQFF
d_call: TRBD2; v_call: TRBV5-1; clone_size: once; j_call: TRBJ2-1; cdr3_nt: TGCGCCAGCAAGGGCGGGTTGGCGGGAGGATCGAGCTCCTACAATGAGCAGTTCTTC; cdr3_aa: CASKGGLAGGSSSYNEQFF
d_call: .; v_call: TRBV4-3; clone_size: .; j_call: TRBJ1-6; cdr3_nt: TGCGCCAGCAGCCATCCCCCGTTGGCGGGGACTCTGCATTCACCCCTCCACTTT; cdr3_aa: CASSHPPLAGTLHSPLHF
d_call: .; v_call: TRBV6-5; clone_size: .; j_call: TRBJ2-5; cdr3_nt: TGTGCCAGCAGTTCCGGGCAGGGAAAGACCCAGTACTTC; cdr3_aa: CASSSGQGKTQYF
d_call: .; v_call: TRBV18; clone_size: .; j_call: TRBJ2-3; cdr3_nt: TGTGCCAGCTCACCTATGGCAGGGGAAGATACGCAGTATTTT; cdr3_aa: CASSPMAGEDTQYF
d_call: .; v_call: TRBV19; clone_size: .; j_call: TRBJ2-3; cdr3_nt: TGTGCCAGTAGTATCAGGCCCGCCGCAGATACGCAGTATTTT; cdr3_aa: CASSIRPAADTQYF
d_call: TRBD1; v_call: TRBV2; clone_size: .; j_call: TRBJ1-1; cdr3_nt: TGTGCCAGCAGAGGACAGGGCATGGGCACTGAAGCTTTCTTT; cdr3_aa: CASRGQGMGTEAFF
d_call: .; v_call: TRBV3-1/TRBV3-2; clone_size: .; j_call: TRBJ2-1; cdr3_nt: TGTGCCAGCAGCCCGTTAAACAATGAGCAGTTCTTC; cdr3_aa: CASSPLNNEQFF
d_call: .; v_call: TRBV5-4; clone_size: once; j_call: TRBJ2-2; cdr3_nt: TGTGCCAGCAGCTTGGCACAGAACACCGGGGAGCTGTTTTTT; cdr3_aa: CASSLAQNTGELFF
d_call: TRBD1; v_call: TRBV5-4; clone_size: .; j_call: TRBJ1-1; cdr3_nt: TGTGCCAGCAGCTACCGGGACAGGGGCAATGCTGAAGCTTTCTTT; cdr3_aa: CASSYRDRGNAEAFF
d_call: .; v_call: TRBV19; clone_size: .; j_call: TRBJ1-4; cdr3_nt: TGTGCCAGTAGTATTTGGAATGGGCGGGATGAAAAACTGTTTTTT; cdr3_aa: CASSIWNGRDEKLFF
d_call: TRBD1; v_call: TRBV14; clone_size: .; j_call: TRBJ2-1; cdr3_nt: TGTGCCAGCAGCCAACGGACAGGGGCTCCCCAAATCTACAATGAGCAGTTCTTC; cdr3_aa: CASSQRTGAPQIYNEQFF
d_call: .; v_call: TRBV9; clone_size: once; j_call: TRBJ2-1; cdr3_nt: TGTGCCAGCAGCGTAGGTCTGCGTTCGACCTACAATGAGCAGTTCTTC; cdr3_aa: CASSVGLRSTYNEQFF
d_call: .; v_call: TRBV11-2; clone_size: .; j_call: TRBJ2-4; cdr3_nt: TGTGCCAGCAGCGCCGGGGGACTAGCCAAAAACATTCAGTACTTC; cdr3_aa: CASSAGGLAKNIQYF
d_call: .; v_call: TRBV5-1; clone_size: .; j_call: TRBJ2-4; cdr3_nt: TGCGCCAGCAGCTTGGGGTCTAGCGACATTCAGTACTTC; cdr3_aa: CASSLGSSDIQYF
d_call: .; v_call: TRBV14; clone_size: .; j_call: TRBJ2-2; cdr3_nt: TGTGCCAGCAGCCCGCTCTTCCGGGGACACGACATGAACACCGGGGAGCTGTTTTTT; cdr3_aa: CASSPLFRGHDMNTGELFF
d_call: .; v_call: TRBV6-5; clone_size: .; j_call: TRBJ1-6; cdr3_nt: TGTGCCAGCAGTTACCGGGTCGTAAGTTCACCCCTCCACTTT; cdr3_aa: CASSYRVVSSPLHF
d_call: TRBD1; v_call: TRBV7-2; clone_size: once; j_call: TRBJ1-6; cdr3_nt: TGTGCCAGCAGCTTCCGACAGGGGGGTTCACCCCTCCACTTT; cdr3_aa: CASSFRQGGSPLHF
d_call: .; v_call: TRBV5-1; clone_size: .; j_call: TRBJ2-1; cdr3_nt: TGCGCCAGCAGCTTGGGACAGGTCTACAATGAGCAGTTCTTC; cdr3_aa: CASSLGQVYNEQFF
d_call: TRBD1; v_call: TRBV19; clone_size: .; j_call: TRBJ1-5; cdr3_nt: TGTGCCAGTAGTAGGACGCGGGACAGGGGGCCCAATCAGCCCCAGCATTTT; cdr3_aa: CASSRTRDRGPNQPQHF
d_call: .; v_call: TRBV2; clone_size: .; j_call: TRBJ2-6; cdr3_nt: TGTGCCAGCAGTGATAATAGGACACCTGGTATTGGGGCCAACGTCCTGACTTTC; cdr3_aa: CASSDNRTPGIGANVLTF
d_call: .; v_call: TRBV11-3; clone_size: .; j_call: TRBJ2-1; cdr3_nt: TGTGCCAGCAGTCCGGGAGCTGGCAATGAGCAGTTCTTC; cdr3_aa: CASSPGAGNEQFF
d_call: TRBD1; v_call: TRBV29-1; clone_size: .; j_call: TRBJ2-2; cdr3_nt: TGCAGCGCTAGGGGGCCGGTCGGGGAGCTGTTTTTT; cdr3_aa: CSARGPVGELFF
d_call: TRBD2; v_call: TRBV6-6; clone_size: .; j_call: TRBJ2-2; cdr3_nt: TGTGCCAGCAGGAGAACAGCGGGAGTGAGCACCGGGGAGCTGTTTTTT; cdr3_aa: CASRRTAGVSTGELFF
d_call: .; v_call: TRBV5-1; clone_size: .; j_call: TRBJ1-1; cdr3_nt: TGCGCCAGCGCATTCAGGGGAAACACTGAAGCTTTCTTT; cdr3_aa: CASAFRGNTEAFF
d_call: .; v_call: TRBV6-5; clone_size: .; j_call: TRBJ1-1; cdr3_nt: TGTGCCAGTTCCAGGGGATCCACTGAAGCTTTCTTT; cdr3_aa: CASSRGSTEAFF
d_call: TRBD1; v_call: TRBV3-1/TRBV3-2; clone_size: .; j_call: TRBJ1-1; cdr3_nt: TGTGCCAGCAGCCAAGGGTTTGAAGGGGGCTTGAACACTGAAGCTTTCTTT; cdr3_aa: CASSQGFEGGLNTEAFF
d_call: .; v_call: TRBV4-3; clone_size: .; j_call: TRBJ2-4; cdr3_nt: TGCGCCAGCAGCCAAGATAGGGGTGGGCGGGGAGAGGTCAAAAACATTCAGTACTTC; cdr3_aa: CASSQDRGGRGEVKNIQYF
d_call: TRBD2; v_call: TRBV3-1/TRBV3-2; clone_size: .; j_call: TRBJ2-1; cdr3_nt: TGTGCCAGCAGCCGACGGGGACTAGCGGCTTACAATGAGCAGTTCTTC; cdr3_aa: CASSRRGLAAYNEQFF
d_call: TRBD1; v_call: TRBV2; clone_size: .; j_call: TRBJ1-3; cdr3_nt: TGTGCCAGCAGCCTGACAGGGATCTCTGGAAACACCATATATTTT; cdr3_aa: CASSLTGISGNTIYF
d_call: TRBD1; v_call: TRBV19; clone_size: .; j_call: TRBJ2-4; cdr3_nt: TGTGCCAGTAGTCTCCCGGACAGGGTTAGAAACATTCAGTACTTC; cdr3_aa: CASSLPDRVRNIQYF
d_call: TRBD1; v_call: TRBV9; clone_size: .; j_call: TRBJ2-5; cdr3_nt: TGTGCCAGCAGCCTTCGAGGACAGGGGTACCAAGAGACCCAGTACTTC; cdr3_aa: CASSLRGQGYQETQYF
d_call: TRBD1; v_call: TRBV9; clone_size: .; j_call: TRBJ2-3; cdr3_nt: TGTGCCAGCAGCGCGGGGACAGTTAGCACAGATACGCAGTATTTT; cdr3_aa: CASSAGTVSTDTQYF
d_call: .; v_call: TRBV7-9; clone_size: .; j_call: TRBJ1-1; cdr3_nt: TGTGCCAGCAGCTTAGGCGGGGGTTCGAACACTGAAGCTTTCTTT; cdr3_aa: CASSLGGGSNTEAFF
d_call: TRBD2; v_call: TRBV7-2; clone_size: .; j_call: TRBJ2-2; cdr3_nt: TGTGCCAGCGGGAGGGCCAACACCGGGGAGCTGTTTTTT; cdr3_aa: CASGRANTGELFF
d_call: TRBD1; v_call: TRBV5-8; clone_size: .; j_call: TRBJ2-4; cdr3_nt: TGTGCCAGCAGTCCGGGACGACAGGGGAGAGGGCACATTCAGTACTTC; cdr3_aa: CASSPGRQGRGHIQYF
d_call: TRBD1; v_call: TRBV7-2; clone_size: .; j_call: TRBJ2-5; cdr3_nt: TGTGCCAGCAGCGCCGGACAGGGGGCGGCGGAGACCCAGTACTTC; cdr3_aa: CASSAGQGAAETQYF
d_call: .; v_call: TRBV19; clone_size: .; j_call: TRBJ1-1; cdr3_nt: TGTGCCAGTTCTCAGGCGGGGGGATCCATGGGCACTGAAGCTTTCTTT; cdr3_aa: CASSQAGGSMGTEAFF
d_call: .; v_call: TRBV5-1; clone_size: .; j_call: TRBJ1-6; cdr3_nt: TGCGCCAGCAGCTTGGCCCTTTCAGATTCACCCCTCCACTTT; cdr3_aa: CASSLALSDSPLHF
d_call: TRBD1; v_call: TRBV9; clone_size: .; j_call: TRBJ2-3; cdr3_nt: TGTGCCAGCAGCGTACCCCGGCAGGGGGTTTCGATAGATACGCAGTATTTT; cdr3_aa: CASSVPRQGVSIDTQYF
d_call: TRBD1; v_call: TRBV29-1; clone_size: once; j_call: TRBJ1-1; cdr3_nt: TGCAGCGTTAGGACAGGGAGCCTCACTGAAGCTTTCTTT; cdr3_aa: CSVRTGSLTEAFF